This T cell receptor beta chain appears in the sequencing data of a study of OX40 agonist ivuxolimab in advanced cancers. Study-wide background: Dose-escalation subjects each had hepatocellular carcinoma, melanoma, renal cell or head and neck cancer. The eligibility criteria allowed prior anti-PD-1, anti-PD-L1 or anti-CTLA-4 therapy, and 40% had some.

For this clone: Its antigen is unknown.

Repertoires were generated with immunoSEQ multiplex PCR, while TCRdb's copy carries only in-frame clones and drops some. In the table there are tens of thousands of clones, about 90% of which are singletons. There are 15 residues in the CDR3. Germline lookup yields CDR1 KGHSH and CDR2 LQKENI. Trimming removed 6 bases from V and 0 bases from J, with 12 bases in between. General study findings and limits: Normalized T-cell clonal expansion was also low in a subset of nonresponders.

Samples were taken at baseline and on day 1 of cycles 4 and 7. The chain couples TRBV18 to TRBJ1-5; D remains unclear. The starting material was CD4+ or CD8+ T cells sorted from blood, obtained in a trial of the OX40 agonist ivuxolimab. The clonotype was recovered from an adult with an advanced solid tumor such as melanoma, head and neck, liver or kidney cancer. The CDR3 spells CASSSGGDSNQPQHF. The CDR3 DNA reads TGTGCCAGCTCGTCAGGCGGGGATAGCAATCAGCCCCAGCATTTT.